These T cell receptor beta chains were read from a single sample in a study of CD8 T cells in ankylosing spondylitis. TCRdb re-called the 5' RACE reads through MiXCR, storing one row per CDR3 protein. The data show 400,000 to 450,000 distinct CDR3 sequences, with approximately 17% seen just once and 1% held by the top ten. The source material was blood, either unsorted or a sorted T cell fraction (not recorded which). The receptor source for this set is a male donor with ankylosing spondylitis. Each CDR3 is given with its conserved first and last residue. The D gene is left open where the match is weak. Some rows have no size entry. The others give once, few or many, or a class for an expanded clone.

v_gene	d_gene	j_gene	abundance	CDR3aa	CDR3nt
TRBV7-9	.	TRBJ1-4	.	CASSPGASPNEKLFF	TGTGCCAGCAGCCCAGGGGCATCCCCTAATGAAAAACTGTTTTTT
TRBV3-1	TRBD1	TRBJ1-2	few	CASSRWDSNYGYTF	TGTGCCAGCAGCCGATGGGACAGCAACTATGGCTACACCTTC
TRBV30	TRBD1	TRBJ2-1	few	CAWSVSRTGGYNEQFF	TGTGCCTGGAGTGTTTCTAGGACAGGGGGATACAATGAGCAGTTCTTC
TRBV12-3/TRBV12-4	TRBD1	TRBJ2-7	few	CASRASGTGSLEQYF	TGTGCCAGCAGGGCCTCCGGGACAGGGTCCCTCGAGCAGTACTTC
TRBV11-1	TRBD1	TRBJ2-2	.	CASSLGLFFGTGDTGELFF	TGTGCCAGCAGCTTAGGGCTTTTTTTCGGGACAGGGGACACCGGGGAGCTGTTTTTT
TRBV7-6	.	TRBJ2-7	few	CASSPNGNEQYF	TGTGCCAGCAGCCCCAATGGGAACGAGCAGTACTTC
TRBV20-1	TRBD2	TRBJ2-3	.	CSARLATSRTSGWSTDTQYF	TGCAGTGCTAGACTCGCAACCAGTCGGACTAGCGGGTGGAGCACAGATACGCAGTATTTT
TRBV19	.	TRBJ1-4	.	CASSMSRAANEKLFF	TGTGCCAGTAGTATGAGTAGAGCGGCTAATGAAAAACTGTTTTTT
TRBV20-1	.	TRBJ1-5	.	CSVQWVGAQHF	TGCAGTGTCCAGTGGGTGGGAGCCCAGCATTTT
TRBV19	TRBD1	TRBJ1-4	.	CASSRIRDSNEKLFF	TGTGCCAGTAGTCGTATCCGGGACAGCAATGAAAAACTGTTTTTT